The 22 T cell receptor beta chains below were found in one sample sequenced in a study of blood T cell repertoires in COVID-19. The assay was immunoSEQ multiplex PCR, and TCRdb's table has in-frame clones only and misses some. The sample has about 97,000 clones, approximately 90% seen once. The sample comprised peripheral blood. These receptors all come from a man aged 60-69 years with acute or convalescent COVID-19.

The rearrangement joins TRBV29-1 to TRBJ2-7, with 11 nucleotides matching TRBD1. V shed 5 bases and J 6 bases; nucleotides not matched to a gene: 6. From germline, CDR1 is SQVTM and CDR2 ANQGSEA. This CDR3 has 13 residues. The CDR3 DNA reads TGCAGCGTTCGAGGGGACAGGGGGGGCGAGCAGTACTTC. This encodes CSVRGDRGGEQYF.

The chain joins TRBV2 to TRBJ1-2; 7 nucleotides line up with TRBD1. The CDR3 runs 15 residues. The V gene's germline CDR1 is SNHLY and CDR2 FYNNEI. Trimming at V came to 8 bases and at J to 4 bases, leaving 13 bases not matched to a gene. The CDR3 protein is CASAPDSTGVYGYTF. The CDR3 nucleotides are TGTGCCAGCGCTCCCGACTCCACAGGGGTCTATGGCTACACCTTC.

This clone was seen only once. DNA of the CDR3: TGTGCCAGCAGCTTGACGGACTGGCGGTCCCTCCACTTT. This gives the protein CASSLTDWRSLHF. The chain recombines TRBV5-6 with TRBJ1-6; no firm D call. Germline values: CDR1 SGHDT, CDR2 YYEEEE. This CDR3 contains 13 residues. V was cut by 1 base and J by 14 bases, with 13 bases left in between.

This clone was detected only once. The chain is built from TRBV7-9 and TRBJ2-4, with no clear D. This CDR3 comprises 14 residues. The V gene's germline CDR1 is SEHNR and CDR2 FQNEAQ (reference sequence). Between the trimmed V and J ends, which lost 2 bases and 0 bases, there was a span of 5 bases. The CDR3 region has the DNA TGTGCCAGCAGCTTACACTTAGCCAAAAACATTCAGTACTTC. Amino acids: CASSLHLAKNIQYF. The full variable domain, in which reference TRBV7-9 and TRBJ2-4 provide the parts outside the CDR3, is DTGVSQNPRHKITKRGQNVTFRCDPISEHNRLYWYRQTLGQGPEFLTYFQNEAQLEKSRLLSDRFSAERPKGSFSTLEIQRTEQGDSAMYLCASSLHLAKNIQYFGAGTRLSVL.

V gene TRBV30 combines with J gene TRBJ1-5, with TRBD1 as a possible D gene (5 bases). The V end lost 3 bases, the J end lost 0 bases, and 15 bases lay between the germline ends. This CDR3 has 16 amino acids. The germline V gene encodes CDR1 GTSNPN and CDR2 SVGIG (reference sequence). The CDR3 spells CAWSEPQGFSNQPQHF. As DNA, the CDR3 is TGTGCCTGGAGCGAACCTCAGGGTTTTAGCAATCAGCCCCAGCATTTT.

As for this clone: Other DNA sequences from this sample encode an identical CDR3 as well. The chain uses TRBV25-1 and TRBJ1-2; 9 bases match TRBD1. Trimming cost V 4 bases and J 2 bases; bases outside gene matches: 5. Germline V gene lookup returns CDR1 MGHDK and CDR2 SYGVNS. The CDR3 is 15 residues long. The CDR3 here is CASSVGTGRNYGYTF. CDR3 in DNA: TGTGCCAGCAGTGTGGGGACAGGGAGGAACTATGGCTACACCTTC.

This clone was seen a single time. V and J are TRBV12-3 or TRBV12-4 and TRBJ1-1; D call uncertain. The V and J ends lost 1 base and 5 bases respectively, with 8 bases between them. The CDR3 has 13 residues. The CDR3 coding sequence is TGTGCCAGCAGTTTAGAAGGGAGGACTGAAGCTTTCTTT. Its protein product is CASSLEGRTEAFF.

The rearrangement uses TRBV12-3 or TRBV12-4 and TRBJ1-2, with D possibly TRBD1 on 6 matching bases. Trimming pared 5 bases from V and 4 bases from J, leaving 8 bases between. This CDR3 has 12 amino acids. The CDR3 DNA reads TGTGCCAGCAGTGCCAGGGGCTATGGCTACACCTTC. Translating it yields CASSARGYGYTF.

The CDR3 loop reads CASSQGGFEAFF. CDR3 coding DNA: TGTGCCAGCAGCCAAGGTGGCTTTGAAGCTTTCTTT. The gene calls are TRBV14 and TRBJ1-1, with D unclear. V gave up 1 base and J gave up 7 bases, with 7 bases separating them. This CDR3 has 12 residues. Germline CDR1 SGHDN, CDR2 FVKESK.

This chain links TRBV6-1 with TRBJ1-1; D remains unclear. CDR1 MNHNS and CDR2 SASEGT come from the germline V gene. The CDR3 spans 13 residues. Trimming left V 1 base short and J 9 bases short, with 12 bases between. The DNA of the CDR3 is TGTGCCAGCAGTGAAGTCGGGGTAGGGAAAGCTTTCTTT. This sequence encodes CASSEVGVGKAFF.

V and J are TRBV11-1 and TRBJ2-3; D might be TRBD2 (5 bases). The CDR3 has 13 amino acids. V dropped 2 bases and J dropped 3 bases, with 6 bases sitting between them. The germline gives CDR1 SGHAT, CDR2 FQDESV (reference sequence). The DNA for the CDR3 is TGTGCCAGCAGCTTACGGGGTACAGATACGCAGTATTTT. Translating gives CASSLRGTDTQYF. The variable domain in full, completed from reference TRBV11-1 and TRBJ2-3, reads EAEVAQSPRYKITEKSQAVAFWCDPISGHATLYWYRQILGQGPELLVQFQDESVVDDSQLPKDRFSAERLKGVDSTLKIQPAELGDSAMYLCASSLRGTDTQYFGPGTRLTVL.

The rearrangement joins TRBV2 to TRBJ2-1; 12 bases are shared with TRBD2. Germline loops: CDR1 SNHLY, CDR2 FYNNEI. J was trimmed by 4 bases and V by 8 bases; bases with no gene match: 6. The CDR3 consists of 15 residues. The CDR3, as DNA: TGTGCCAGCCCCTTGACTAGCGGGGGTTACAATGAGCAGTTCTTC. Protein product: CASPLTSGGYNEQFF. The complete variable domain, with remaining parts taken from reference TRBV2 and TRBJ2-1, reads EPEVTQTPSHQVTQMGQEVILRCVPISNHLYFYWYRQILGQKVEFLVSFYNNEISEKSEIFDDQFSVERPDGSNFTLKIRSTKLEDSAMYFCASPLTSGGYNEQFFGPGTRLTVL.

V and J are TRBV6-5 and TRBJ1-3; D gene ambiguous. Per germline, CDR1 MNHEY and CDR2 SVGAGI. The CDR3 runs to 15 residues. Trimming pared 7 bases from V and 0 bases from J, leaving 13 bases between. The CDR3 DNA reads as TGTGCCAGCAACGGATGGAGACTCTCTGGAAACACCATATATTTT. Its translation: CASNGWRLSGNTIYF.

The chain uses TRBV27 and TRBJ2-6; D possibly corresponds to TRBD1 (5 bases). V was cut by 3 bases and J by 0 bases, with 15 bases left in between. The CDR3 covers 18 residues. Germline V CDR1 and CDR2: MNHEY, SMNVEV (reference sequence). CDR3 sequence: CASSLRQGDFSGANVLTF. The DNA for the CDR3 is TGTGCCAGCAGTTTGAGGCAGGGTGATTTCTCTGGGGCCAACGTCCTGACTTTC. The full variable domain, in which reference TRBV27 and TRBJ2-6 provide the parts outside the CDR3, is EAQVTQNPRYLITVTGKKLTVTCSQNMNHEYMSWYRQDPGLGLRQIYYSMNVEVTDKGDVPEGYKVSRKEKRNFPLILESPSPNQTSLYFCASSLRQGDFSGANVLTFGAGSRLTVL.

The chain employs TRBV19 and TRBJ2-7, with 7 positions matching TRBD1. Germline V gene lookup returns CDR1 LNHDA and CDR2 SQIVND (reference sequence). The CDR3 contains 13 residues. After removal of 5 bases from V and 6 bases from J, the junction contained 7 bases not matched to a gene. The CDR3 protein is CASSATGSAEQYV. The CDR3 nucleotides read TGTGCCAGTAGTGCGACAGGGTCCGCCGAGCAGTACGTC.

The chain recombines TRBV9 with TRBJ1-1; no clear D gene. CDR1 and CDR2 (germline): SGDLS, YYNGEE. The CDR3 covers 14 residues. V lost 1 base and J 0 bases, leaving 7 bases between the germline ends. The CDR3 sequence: CASSVSGMNTEAFF. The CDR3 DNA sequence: TGTGCCAGCAGCGTATCAGGCATGAACACTGAAGCTTTCTTT.

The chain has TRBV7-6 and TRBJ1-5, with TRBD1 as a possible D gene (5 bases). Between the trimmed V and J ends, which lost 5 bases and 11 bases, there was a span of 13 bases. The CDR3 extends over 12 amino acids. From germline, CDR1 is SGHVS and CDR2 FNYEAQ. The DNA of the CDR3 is TGTGCCAGCAGCCGGCCGGGGGGGTCCCAGCATTTT. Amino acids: CASSRPGGSQHF.

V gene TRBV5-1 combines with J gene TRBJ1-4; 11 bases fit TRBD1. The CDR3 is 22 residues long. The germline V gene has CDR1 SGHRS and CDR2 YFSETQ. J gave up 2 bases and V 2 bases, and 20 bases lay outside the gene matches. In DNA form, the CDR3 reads TGCGCCAGCAGCTTAAGTTCAAAAAGAGCAGGGACAGGGGGTTCGACTAATGAAAAACTGTTTTTT. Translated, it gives CASSLSSKRAGTGGSTNEKLFF.

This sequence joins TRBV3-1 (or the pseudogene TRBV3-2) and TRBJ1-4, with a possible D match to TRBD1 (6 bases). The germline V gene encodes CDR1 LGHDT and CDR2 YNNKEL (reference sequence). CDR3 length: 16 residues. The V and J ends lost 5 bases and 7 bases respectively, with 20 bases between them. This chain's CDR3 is CASSAGTSHVGEKLFF. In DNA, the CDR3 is TGTGCCAGCAGCGCCGGGACATCGCATGTCGGTGAAAAACTGTTTTTT.

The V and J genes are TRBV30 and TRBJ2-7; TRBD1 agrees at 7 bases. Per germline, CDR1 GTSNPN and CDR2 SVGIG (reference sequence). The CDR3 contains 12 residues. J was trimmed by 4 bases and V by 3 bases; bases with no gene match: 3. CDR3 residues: CAWSLQGYEQYF. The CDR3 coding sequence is TGTGCCTGGAGCCTACAGGGGTACGAGCAGTACTTC. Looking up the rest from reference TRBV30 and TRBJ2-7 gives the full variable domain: SQTIHQWPATLVQPVGSPLSLECTVEGTSNPNLYWYRQAAGRGLQLLFYSVGIGQISSEVPQNLSASRPQDRQFILSSKKLLLSDSGFYLCAWSLQGYEQYFGPGTRLTVT.

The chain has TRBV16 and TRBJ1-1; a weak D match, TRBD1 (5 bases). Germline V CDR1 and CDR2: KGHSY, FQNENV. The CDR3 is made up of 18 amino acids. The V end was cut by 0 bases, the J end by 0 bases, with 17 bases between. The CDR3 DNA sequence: TGTGCCAGCAGCCAATCGGGATTCACCGGGGGGGTGAACACTGAAGCTTTCTTT. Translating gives CASSQSGFTGGVNTEAFF.

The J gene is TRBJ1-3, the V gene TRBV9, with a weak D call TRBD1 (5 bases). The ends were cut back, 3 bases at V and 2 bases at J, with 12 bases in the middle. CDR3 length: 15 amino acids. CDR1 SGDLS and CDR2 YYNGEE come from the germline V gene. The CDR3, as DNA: TGTGCCAGCAGCGCGCAGGGCTTCGCTGGAAACACCATATATTTT. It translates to CASSAQGFAGNTIYF.